This TCR beta chain was sequenced for a study of graft-versus-host responses after intestinal transplantation. Study outcomes and limitations: Within allografts, high graft-versus-host to host-versus-graft clonal ratios were seen among patients with graft-donor T cell macrochimerism.

Clones were sequenced by immunoSEQ multiplex PCR, and TCRdb holds only the in-frame ones, with some missing. Seen here are about 90,000 clones, around 90% observed once, and the top ten hold approximately 0.32%. In the case of this clone: Its antigen is unidentified.

In germline, CDR1 is SNHLY, CDR2 FYNNEI. The length of the CDR3 is 15 residues. Germline trimming cut 3 bases from V and 4 bases from J; bases unmatched to any gene: 4. This receptor was obtained from a human donor who was the organ donor for an intestinal transplant. The genes are TRBV2 and TRBJ2-3; TRBD2 agrees at 10 bases. The source material was unstimulated CD4+ T cells sorted from spleen or lymph node cells, sampled before transplant. The CDR3 sequence is CASSESSGSADTQYF. DNA of the CDR3: TGTGCCAGCAGTGAGTCTAGCGGGAGTGCAGATACGCAGTATTTT.